This T cell receptor (beta chain) emerged from a study of blood T cell repertoires in COVID-19. Study context: The analysed material was cDNA or gDNA that came from T cells, B-cell-depleted T cells, or PBMCs.

Repertoires were generated with immunoSEQ multiplex PCR, while TCRdb's copy carries only in-frame clones and drops some. The profile covers around 320,000 clones, with 89% appearing a single time and around 10% taken by the ten largest. Sequenced sample: peripheral blood. This receptor was identified in a woman between 25 and 40 years old with COVID-19, enrolled during active disease.

Written as DNA, the CDR3 is TGTGCCAGTAGTACGGGACTAGCGGTTAGCTACGAGCAGTACTTC. It specifies CASSTGLAVSYEQYF. V is TRBV19 and J is TRBJ2-7, with 11 bases lining up with TRBD2. CDR1 LNHDA and CDR2 SQIVND come from the germline V gene (reference sequence). Trimming took 4 bases from V and 3 from J; bases not matched to a gene: 5. This CDR3 is 15 amino acids long. The full variable domain, its missing parts supplied by reference TRBV19 and TRBJ2-7, is DGGITQSPKYLFRKEGQNVTLSCEQNLNHDAMYWYRQDPGQGLRLIYYSQIVNDFQKGDIAEGYSVSREKKESFPLTVTSAQKNPTAFYLCASSTGLAVSYEQYFGPGTRLTVT.